This entry is about one T cell receptor beta chain. The data derive from a study of blood T cell repertoires in COVID-19. Study-level information: COVID-19 samples, acute and convalescent, were from the United States, Italy and Spain. Sample material is recorded as cDNA or gDNA derived from T cells, B-cell-depleted T cells, or PBMCs.

Trimming stripped 5 bases from V and 5 bases from J, with 12 bases between. This CDR3 comprises 13 residues. Germline V gene lookup returns CDR1 SGHVS and CDR2 FNYEAQ. Authors' processing steps: For nucleated cells, counts were estimated from reference gene primer amplification. Sequencing was performed with immunoSEQ multiplex PCR; in TCRdb, only in-frame clones are kept and a portion is missing. V, J and clone size are taken as reported in that table, and D and trimming were inferred from the DNA itself. Of around 500,000 clones in the sample, approximately 83% were seen once. V is TRBV7-6 and J is TRBJ1-1; the D gene is possibly TRBD1 (6 bases). The specimen sequenced was peripheral blood. The source is a human donor in a cohort sampled during active COVID-19. The CDR3 DNA is TGTGCCAGCAGCATTAAGACAGGAACTGAAGCTTTCTTT. Encoded protein: CASSIKTGTEAFF. Looking up the rest from reference TRBV7-6 and TRBJ1-1 gives the full variable domain: GAGVSQSPRYKVTKRGQDVALRCDPISGHVSLYWYRQALGQGPEFLTYFNYEAQQDKSGLPNDRFSAERPEGSISTLTIQRTEQRDSAMYRCASSIKTGTEAFFGQGTRLTVV.